This entry lists 17 T cell receptor beta chains sequenced from one sample in a study of T cells after posttransplantation cyclophosphamide (TCRdb year 2016). The method behind the library was the immunoSEQ multiplex PCR assay. TCRdb's version of the immuneACCESS table is confined to in-frame rearrangements and falls short of the full clone set. An unresolved V gene accounts for under half of the shortfall where checked; the remainder is of unknown origin. The sample table contains about 16,000 clones; only one count was recorded for about nine tenths of them. Together, the top ten hold 3.5% to 4% of the sample. The control cohort was around twelve patients given myeloablative marrow transplants with methotrexate plus a calcineurin inhibitor, sampled 1 year after transplant. The sample was PBMCs, taken after an allogeneic stem cell transplant with a calcineurin inhibitor and methotrexate. All receptors derive from a male patient between 45 and 59 years old who received an allogeneic stem cell transplant from an unrelated donor, was CMV-positive, and had chronic GVHD only. After transplantation, some T cells may belong to the graft donor instead of the recipient.

The chain links TRBV13 to TRBJ2-2; no clear D. Trimming stripped 5 bases from V and 0 bases from J, with 7 bases between. CDR3 length: 14 residues. Germline lookup yields CDR1 PRHDT and CDR2 FYEKMQ (reference sequence). This CDR3 is CASSPSTNTGELFF. The CDR3 DNA sequence: TGTGCCAGCAGCCCTTCTACGAACACCGGGGAGCTGTTTTTT.

V usage is TRBV9 and J usage is TRBJ2-1; D might be TRBD2 (7 bases). This CDR3 has 14 amino acids. Per the germline V gene, CDR1 is SGDLS and CDR2 is YYNGEE. V was pared by 3 bases and J by 10 bases, with 17 bases between. CDR3 residues: CASSARPPGGEQFF. The CDR3, as DNA: TGTGCCAGCAGCGCCCGACCCCCGGGGGGCGAGCAGTTCTTC.

This chain uses TRBV7-3 with TRBJ2-3; D might be TRBD2 (7 bases). From germline, CDR1 is SGHTA and CDR2 FQGTGA. V gave up 5 bases and J gave up 3 bases, with 18 bases separating them. CDR3 size: 16 residues. CDR3 protein: CASSTRGGALTDTQYF. As DNA, the CDR3 is TGTGCCAGCAGCACAAGGGGGGGGGCCTTGACAGATACGCAGTATTTT.

The V call is TRBV19, the J call TRBJ2-7, with 8 nucleotides matching TRBD1. CDR1 and CDR2 from the germline V gene are LNHDA and SQIVND (reference sequence). CDR3 length equals 15 residues. V shed 5 bases and J 7 bases; nucleotides not matched to a gene: 13. CDR3 amino acids: CASSVDGQGGREQYF. The CDR3 DNA follows: TGTGCCAGTAGTGTGGACGGACAGGGTGGTCGGGAGCAGTACTTC.

The rearrangement uses TRBV6-1 and TRBJ1-5; the D is unclear. The CDR3 length is 15 residues. Germline V gene data show CDR1 as MNHNS and CDR2 as SASEGT. V lost 0 bases and J lost 2, with 8 bases in between. CDR3 in amino acids: CASSEARSRNQPQHF. The CDR3 coding sequence is TGTGCCAGCAGTGAAGCGCGGTCCCGCAATCAGCCCCAGCATTTT.

The chain uses TRBV5-6 and TRBJ2-3; D is unclear. The ends were cut back, 0 bases at V and 2 bases at J, with 13 bases in the middle. Germline CDR1 is SGHDT and CDR2 is YYEEEE. The CDR3 covers 16 residues. For the CDR3, the DNA is TGTGCCAGCAGCTTGGGAGTACGGCGGCCCACAGATACGCAGTATTTT. It encodes CASSLGVRRPTDTQYF.

This clone was detected only a few times. This chain uses TRBV11-3 with TRBJ2-3, with D perhaps TRBD2 (5 bases). V shed 1 base and J shed 3 bases, with 8 bases lying between them. Germline V lookup: CDR1 SGHNT, CDR2 YENEEA. This CDR3 has 14 residues. In DNA form, the CDR3 reads TGTGCCAGCAGCTTAGTGTCGGGGACAGATACGCAGTATTTT. It codes for CASSLVSGTDTQYF.

V usage is TRBV18 and J usage is TRBJ2-2, with a weak D call TRBD1 (6 bases). The CDR3 runs to 15 residues. The V gene lost 3 bases and the J gene lost 1 base, with 9 bases spanning the gap. Germline values: CDR1 KGHSH, CDR2 LQKENI. The CDR3 DNA reads TGTGCCAGCTCACCCCAGGACAGGAACACCGGGGAGCTGTTTTTT. Protein: CASSPQDRNTGELFF.

V is TRBV6-9 and J is TRBJ1-4, with 7 bases identical to TRBD1. With V trimmed by 7 bases and J by 0 bases, 11 bases remained unmatched. The CDR3 runs to 17 residues. CDR1 and CDR2 (germline): MNHGY, SVAAGI. The CDR3 here is CASIEQGTKSTNEKLFF. In nucleotides, the CDR3 is TGTGCCAGCATCGAACAGGGGACAAAATCAACTAATGAAAAACTGTTTTTT.

This clone occurred a few times. This rearrangement joins TRBV6-6 to TRBJ1-5; D gene ambiguous. Trimming stripped 0 bases from V and 3 bases from J, with 9 bases between. The CDR3 runs 15 residues. Germline CDR1 MNHNY, CDR2 SVGAGI (reference sequence). This CDR3 reads CASSYSTVINQPQHF. In DNA, the CDR3 is TGTGCCAGCAGTTACTCGACTGTGATCAATCAGCCCCAGCATTTT.

The J gene is TRBJ2-1, the V gene TRBV7-3; tentative D call: TRBD1 (6 bases). Trimming took 5 bases from V and 5 from J, leaving 28 bases between them. CDR1 is SGHTA, CDR2 FQGTGA, per germline. This CDR3 has 19 residues. CDR3: CASSPVTWGKAGVDNEQFF. CDR3 coding DNA: TGTGCCAGCAGCCCCGTTACTTGGGGAAAAGCAGGGGTCGACAATGAGCAGTTCTTC.

The J gene is TRBJ2-1, the V gene TRBV2; D perhaps matches TRBD1 (6 bases). The ends were cut back, 3 bases at V and 5 bases at J, with 20 bases in the middle. There are 17 residues in the CDR3. CDR1 and CDR2 from the germline V gene are SNHLY and FYNNEI. Here the CDR3 DNA reads TGTGCCAGCAGTGACCAGGGGAGAGTTCGCCGCGACAATGAGCAGTTCTTC. Translation: CASSDQGRVRRDNEQFF.

This clone was seen a handful of times. The chain links TRBV19 to TRBJ1-3; a possible D gene is TRBD1 (5 bases). CDR1 and CDR2 from the germline V gene are LNHDA and SQIVND (reference sequence). This CDR3 comprises 13 residues. V lost 9 bases and J 4 bases, leaving 13 bases between the germline ends. CDR3 protein: CASKPGGGNTIYF. The CDR3 DNA reads as TGTGCCAGCAAGCCCGGGGGGGGAAACACCATATATTTT.

The chain carries TRBV29-1 and TRBJ2-7; possibly TRBD2 for D (5 bases). The germline gives CDR1 SQVTM, CDR2 ANQGSEA. The CDR3 totals 13 residues. Trimming took 2 bases from V and 3 from J, leaving 11 bases between them. CDR3 sequence (DNA): TGCAGCGTTGAAACGGCCGGGGACTACGAGCAGTACTTC. Translation: CSVETAGDYEQYF.

J is TRBJ2-1 and V is TRBV5-5; D may be TRBD2 (5 bases). Germline CDR1 and CDR2: SGHKS and YYEKEE (reference sequence). Trimming cost V 3 bases and J 8 bases, with 15 bases left between them. CDR3 length: 14 residues. CDR3 region: CASSWVLGMDEQFF. DNA of the CDR3: TGTGCCAGCAGCTGGGTCCTCGGGATGGATGAGCAGTTCTTC.

This clone was seen only once. The chain couples TRBV5-1 to TRBJ1-1; TRBD1 aligns across 9 bases. The CDR3 totals 15 residues. Germline CDR1 reads SGHRS; CDR2 reads YFSETQ. The J segment lost 2 bases and the V segment lost 7 bases, leaving 9 bases of the junction unmatched. CDR3 amino acids: CASRTMGQGNTEAFF. For the CDR3, the DNA is TGCGCCAGCCGAACCATGGGACAGGGTAACACTGAAGCTTTCTTT.

The chain employs TRBV4-1 and TRBJ2-7; 13 nucleotides align to TRBD2. J lost 6 bases, V lost 3 bases, and 11 bases had no gene match. Germline values: CDR1 MGHRA, CDR2 YSYEKL. There are 17 residues in the CDR3. CDR3 sequence reads: CASSQGLAGTLLGEQYF. The CDR3 DNA reads as TGCGCCAGCAGCCAGGGACTAGCGGGAACCCTCCTTGGCGAGCAGTACTTC.